Listed here are 14 T cell receptor beta chains from one sample, sequenced in a study of shared clonotypes between healthy human individuals. Positive CCR7 selection of CD45RO-negative cells yielded the naive CD8 cells, and terminally differentiated effector memory CD45RA+ cells were excluded. The table came from immunoSEQ multiplex PCR; TCRdb's copy has only in-frame clones and leaves some out. Of about 2,200,000 clones in the sample, 85% to 95% were seen once. Specimen: naive CD8+ T cells from PBMCs. The receptors originated from a man aged 18-30 years in good health. Some clones in this sample may be carry-over from other donors' samples.

To note about this clone: Other DNA sequences in this specimen translate into the identical CDR3. The chain employs TRBV27 and TRBJ2-2, with no clear D. The V gene lost 5 bases and the J gene lost 2 bases, with 9 bases spanning the gap. The CDR3 sequence is 14 residues long. CDR1 and CDR2 from the germline V gene are MNHEY and SMNVEV (reference sequence). The CDR3 is CASSLIPNTGELFF. CDR3 nucleotides: TGTGCCAGCAGTCTGATCCCAAACACCGGGGAGCTGTTTTTT.

V is TRBV20-1 and J is TRBJ2-7; D unresolved. Germline V gives CDR1 DFQATT, CDR2 SNEGSKA (reference sequence). The CDR3 is 11 residues long. V lost 2 bases to trimming and J lost 3 bases, with 5 bases between them. DNA for the CDR3: TGCAGTGCTAGAATGGTCTACGAGCAGTACTTC. Protein sequence: CSARMVYEQYF.

Here the CDR3 DNA reads TGTGCCAGCAACAGGGCGGTGCGGGGCTCAGCCGGGGAGCTGTTTTTT. Its translation is CASNRAVRGSAGELFF. This chain connects TRBV11-2 to TRBJ2-2; D is tentatively TRBD1 or TRBD2 (6 bases each). The V and J ends lost 7 bases and 6 bases respectively, with 21 bases between them. From germline, CDR1 is SGHAT and CDR2 FQNNGV. This CDR3 spans 16 amino acids.

The chain couples TRBV6-1 to TRBJ2-7, with D perhaps matching TRBD1 (6 bases). The germline V and J ends were trimmed by 2 bases and 4 bases, with 12 bases remaining between them. The CDR3 has 14 residues. Germline CDR1 MNHNS, CDR2 SASEGT. The CDR3: CASSELQGRYEQYF. The CDR3 DNA sequence: TGTGCCAGCAGTGAACTTCAGGGGCGGTACGAGCAGTACTTC.

For this clone: Other DNA sequences in this sample translate to the same CDR3. The chain links TRBV6-5 to TRBJ2-7; TRBD2 might be the D (5 bases). The germline CDR1 and CDR2 sequences are MNHEY and SVGAGI. V lost 2 bases, J lost 3 bases, and 8 bases lay in between. This CDR3 has 13 amino acids. The CDR3 sequence is CASSYHGGYEQYF. In DNA form, the CDR3 reads TGTGCCAGCAGTTACCACGGAGGCTACGAGCAGTACTTC.

The rearrangement joins TRBV7-8 to TRBJ2-1, with D unclear. This CDR3 is 13 amino acids long. CDR1 is SGHVS, CDR2 FQNEAQ, per germline. V lost 8 bases, J lost 7 bases, and 15 bases lay in between. CDR3 in DNA: TGTGCCAGCCAAAATAAGGTTATGAATGAGCAGTTCTTC. Encoded protein: CASQNKVMNEQFF.

This clone was seen a handful of times. This chain's CDR3 is CAWAPRTEAFF. In nucleotides, the CDR3 is TGTGCCTGGGCCCCCCGCACTGAAGCTTTCTTT. The chain couples TRBV30 to TRBJ1-1; no definite D call. Germline-derived CDR1 and CDR2 are GTSNPN and SVGIG (reference sequence). The CDR3 spans 11 residues. The ends were cut back, 5 bases at V and 4 bases at J, with 8 bases in the middle.

V is TRBV7-9 and J is TRBJ2-1; 9 bases are a match to TRBD1. There are 15 residues in the CDR3. J was trimmed by 6 bases and V by 4 bases; bases with no gene match: 7. Germline CDR1 reads SEHNR; CDR2 reads FQNEAQ (reference sequence). CDR3 protein: CASSSPGQGFNEQFF. Written as DNA, the CDR3 is TGTGCCAGCAGCTCACCGGGACAGGGATTCAATGAGCAGTTCTTC.

The CDR3 bases are TGTGCCAGCAGTTCCCCTAGCGCCCCGAATTTCGCAGATACGCAGTATTTT. This translates into CASSSPSAPNFADTQYF. V gene TRBV27 combines with J gene TRBJ2-3; D is possibly TRBD2 (6 bases). There are 17 residues in the CDR3. V lost 4 bases and J lost 4, with 21 bases in between. Germline CDR1 is MNHEY and CDR2 is SMNVEV (reference sequence).

The chain couples TRBV18 to TRBJ2-5; D is tentatively TRBD1 or TRBD2 (5 bases each). The CDR3 is 15 residues long. V lost 7 bases, J lost 5 bases, and 20 bases lay in between. CDR1 is KGHSH, CDR2 LQKENI, per germline. The CDR3 region has the DNA TGTGCCAGCTATAGGGACCGCGTTTCGAGGGAGACCCAGTACTTC. Protein: CASYRDRVSRETQYF.

This clone was seen only once. J is TRBJ1-3 and V is TRBV19; D uncertain. The CDR3 runs 15 residues. V was trimmed by 2 bases and J by 0 bases, leaving 8 bases between them. Germline V gene sequence: CDR1 LNHDA, CDR2 SQIVND (reference sequence). CDR3 DNA sequence: TGTGCCAGTAGTATAATGGCAGGCTCTGGAAACACCATATATTTT. Protein product: CASSIMAGSGNTIYF.

The chain has TRBV6-6 and TRBJ1-6; 7 bases align to TRBD1. The CDR3 extends over 12 amino acids. Germline CDR1 is MNHNY and CDR2 is SVGAGI (reference sequence). Losses at the gene ends were 5 bases for V and 9 bases for J; bases not matched to a gene: 1. Here the CDR3 DNA reads TGTGCCAGCAGTCCAGGGGGTTCACCCCTCCACTTT. This gives the protein CASSPGGSPLHF.

This chain joins TRBV27 and TRBJ1-2; 7 nucleotides align to TRBD1. The CDR3 runs 14 residues. The V gene end was trimmed by 7 bases and the J gene end by 8 bases; junction bases not matched to a gene: 13. Per germline, CDR1 MNHEY and CDR2 SMNVEV (reference sequence). CDR3 sequence: CASKTQGFSGGYTF. The CDR3 region has the DNA TGTGCCAGCAAGACACAGGGGTTTTCGGGAGGCTACACCTTC.

V and J are TRBV4-1 and TRBJ2-7; 9 nucleotides match TRBD1. This CDR3 is 13 amino acids long. Germline V lookup: CDR1 MGHRA, CDR2 YSYEKL. V was clipped by 6 bases and J by 2 bases; unmatched bases: 2. In DNA, the CDR3 is TGCGCCAGCAGACAGGGGGCGACCTACGAGCAGTACTTC. This translates into CASRQGATYEQYF.